The rows below give T cell receptor beta chains drawn from one sample of a study of blood T cell repertoires in COVID-19. The assay was immunoSEQ multiplex PCR, and TCRdb's table has in-frame clones only and misses some. The data show under 15,000 clones, approximately 83% seen once. The sequencing input was peripheral blood. The receptors were gathered from a man in his forties with active or convalescent COVID-19. Both conserved end residues are part of each CDR3. Fields, in order: D gene, J gene, clone size, V gene, CDR3 DNA, CDR3 protein. A D gene is named only where the DNA matches it firmly. Clone size is stated in some rows and not others, as once, few, many or a class when expanded.

- | TRBJ2-5 | - | TRBV28 | TGTGCCAGCAGTCGCGGACAGCCCCAAGAGACCCAGTACTTC | CASSRGQPQETQYF
- | TRBJ2-7 | - | TRBV7-6 | TGTGCCAGCAGCTTAGGGCCTAGGAACGACCACGAGCAGTACTTC | CASSLGPRNDHEQYF
TRBD1 | TRBJ2-1 | - | TRBV5-1 | TGCGCCAGCAGGCCTCAGACAGGGGGCAATGAGCAGTTCTTC | CASRPQTGGNEQFF
TRBD1 | TRBJ1-4 | - | TRBV7-8 | TGTGCCAGCAGCTTAGTAGGGACAGGGGGTGAAAAACTGTTTTTT | CASSLVGTGGEKLFF
TRBD1 | TRBJ1-4 | - | TRBV27 | TGTGCCAGCACCGACAGGGGAACTAATGAAAAACTGTTTTTT | CASTDRGTNEKLFF
- | TRBJ2-2 | - | TRBV12-3/TRBV12-4 | TGTGCCAGCAGTCACAGGGATTCCGGGGAGCTGTTTTTT | CASSHRDSGELFF
- | TRBJ1-2 | - | TRBV19 | TGTGCCAGTAGTATACAGGGGAGTAACTATGGCTACACCTTC | CASSIQGSNYGYTF
- | TRBJ1-1 | - | TRBV6-2/TRBV6-3 | TGTGCCAGCAGTTACAGGGAGAGCACTGAAGCTTTCTTT | CASSYRESTEAFF
TRBD2 | TRBJ2-1 | - | TRBV9 | TGTGCCAGCAGCCTAGCGGGGGGGCGGTACAATGAGCAGTTCTTC | CASSLAGGRYNEQFF
TRBD1 | TRBJ2-1 | once | TRBV19 | TGTGCCAGTAGTATAGTTGGACAGGGGGCTATTGAGCAGTTCTTC | CASSIVGQGAIEQFF
TRBD1 | TRBJ2-7 | once | TRBV11-3 | TGTGCCAGCAGCTTAGATGGACAGGGGACCTACGAGCAGTACTTC | CASSLDGQGTYEQYF
- | TRBJ1-5 | - | TRBV3-1/TRBV3-2 | TGTGCCAGCAGCCTATATAATCAGCCCCAGCATTTT | CASSLYNQPQHF
- | TRBJ1-1 | - | TRBV11-3 | TGTGCCAGCAGCTTAGATAGAGGGTTGGGCACTGAAGCTTTCTTT | CASSLDRGLGTEAFF
TRBD1 | TRBJ2-7 | few | TRBV7-2 | TGTGCCAGCAGCTTAGGACAGGGAAATTTCTACGAGCAGTACTTC | CASSLGQGNFYEQYF
- | TRBJ1-1 | - | TRBV7-9 | TGTGCCAGCAGCCCGCGGGGAACTGAAGCTTTCTTT | CASSPRGTEAFF
TRBD1 | TRBJ2-5 | - | TRBV5-1 | TGCGCCAGCAGCCCGGGACAGGGCCAAGTGTACCAAGAGACCCAGTACTTC | CASSPGQGQVYQETQYF
TRBD1 | TRBJ2-3 | - | TRBV7-2 | TGTGCCAGCAGCTTAGAACAGGGGCCAGATACGCAGTATTTT | CASSLEQGPDTQYF
TRBD1 | TRBJ2-7 | once | TRBV11-3 | TGTGCCAGCAGCTCGGCGGGCAGGGGGCGTTTCGAGCAGTACTTC | CASSSAGRGRFEQYF
TRBD1 | TRBJ2-3 | - | TRBV7-9 | TGTGCCAGCAGCCCCAAAGGGACAGGGGGTACGACAGATACGCAGTATTTT | CASSPKGTGGTTDTQYF
- | TRBJ1-4 | - | TRBV10-3 | TGTGCCATCAGTGAGTCGTCACAGGGACAAAAACTGTTTTTT | CAISESSQGQKLFF
TRBD1 | TRBJ1-3 | - | TRBV14 | TGTGCCAGCAGCCCCTTAGGGGGCTTGGGAAACACCATATATTTT | CASSPLGGLGNTIYF
TRBD1 | TRBJ1-6 | - | TRBV7-2 | TGTGCCAGCAGCCGGAGACAGGGAGACTCACCCCTCCACTTT | CASSRRQGDSPLHF
- | TRBJ2-2 | - | TRBV2 | TGTGCCAGCCGACGAAATTGGGGCCCGAACATGGGGAAGAACACCGGGGAGCTGTTTTTT | CASRRNWGPNMGKNTGELFF
TRBD2 | TRBJ2-7 | - | TRBV7-9 | TGTGCCAGCAGCTTAGGAACCGGGACTAGCGGGAGTTGGGCCGAGCAGTACTTC | CASSLGTGTSGSWAEQYF
- | TRBJ1-4 | - | TRBV28 | TGTGCCAGCAGTTTATCCGAGGGACAAACTAATGAAAAACTGTTTTTT | CASSLSEGQTNEKLFF
- | TRBJ2-5 | - | TRBV28 | TGTGCCAGCAGGCTAGGAATCCAAGAGACCCAGTACTTC | CASRLGIQETQYF
- | TRBJ2-7 | - | TRBV19 | TGTGCCAGTAGTCCCCTTGGCGGAGTCTCCTACGAGCAGTACTTC | CASSPLGGVSYEQYF
- | TRBJ2-3 | once | TRBV18 | TGTGCCAGCTCACCACCGGGAGGAAACACAGATACGCAGTATTTT | CASSPPGGNTDTQYF
- | TRBJ1-4 | once | TRBV5-8 | TGTGCCAGCAGCTGGGGGGTCCAACTTAATGAAAAACTGTTTTTT | CASSWGVQLNEKLFF
TRBD2 | TRBJ2-7 | - | TRBV10-3 | TGTGCCATCAAAAAGCCGGGGACTAGCGACGAGCAGTACTTC | CAIKKPGTSDEQYF
- | TRBJ1-2 | - | TRBV6-2/TRBV6-3 | TGTGCCAGCAGTTACTCGAGATCGAGAGGCTACTATGGCTACACCTTC | CASSYSRSRGYYGYTF
- | TRBJ1-6 | - | TRBV18 | TGTGCCAGCTCACCGTCGGGAGAAAATTCACCCCTCCACTTT | CASSPSGENSPLHF
- | TRBJ1-2 | - | TRBV27 | TGTGCCAGCACTCATATAGGCCGGGGATATGGCTACACCTTC | CASTHIGRGYGYTF
TRBD1 | TRBJ2-1 | - | TRBV15 | TGTGCCACCAGCAGTCACCAGGGGGACGAGCAGTTCTTC | CATSSHQGDEQFF
- | TRBJ1-5 | - | TRBV30 | TGTGCCTGGAGTGATGCCCGCGAACAGCCCCAGCATTTT | CAWSDAREQPQHF
- | TRBJ1-1 | - | TRBV5-6 | TGTGCCAGCAGCTTGGTTGACAGGGAAGCTTTCTTT | CASSLVDREAFF
- | TRBJ2-1 | medium-sized | TRBV5-5 | TGTGCCAGCAGCAAGGGCCAGGGTCCCAATCCGCAGTTCTTC | CASSKGQGPNPQFF
TRBD1 | TRBJ2-6 | - | TRBV11-3 | TGTGCCAGCAGCTTAGGCTTGACAGGGGGTCCTGGGGCCAACGTCCTGACTTTC | CASSLGLTGGPGANVLTF
TRBD1 | TRBJ1-1 | - | TRBV19 | TGTGCCAGTAGTTCCTCCGGGACAGCTGAAGCTTTCTTT | CASSSSGTAEAFF
- | TRBJ2-2 | once | TRBV6-5 | TGTGCCAGCAGCCCCCAGCGGGTATACACCGGGGAGCTGTTTTTT | CASSPQRVYTGELFF
TRBD2 | TRBJ2-1 | - | TRBV7-7 | TGTGCTAGCAGCCCTGGACTAGCGGGAGACGTTGAAGACAATGAGCAGTTCTTC | CASSPGLAGDVEDNEQFF
TRBD1 | TRBJ2-7 | - | TRBV9 | TGTGCCAGCAGCCCCTCGGGACAGAGCTCCTACGAGCAGTACTTC | CASSPSGQSSYEQYF
- | TRBJ1-1 | - | TRBV7-9 | TGTGCCAGCAGCTTCCTCTCCCCGGGGACTGAAGCTTTCTTT | CASSFLSPGTEAFF
- | TRBJ2-7 | - | TRBV30 | TGTGCCGGGAGTTACGGCTACGAGCAGTACTTC | CAGSYGYEQYF
- | TRBJ1-6 | - | TRBV4-2 | TGTGCCAGCAGCCAAGAAAGGGGCAATAATTCACCCCTCCACTTT | CASSQERGNNSPLHF
- | TRBJ2-3 | - | TRBV6-5 | TGTGCCAGCAGGACCGGGACATCCACGCAGTATTTT | CASRTGTSTQYF
- | TRBJ1-1 | - | TRBV7-8 | TGTGCCAGCACCGTCACCGCCGGGACAACGAACACTGAAGCTTTCTTT | CASTVTAGTTNTEAFF
- | TRBJ1-5 | - | TRBV5-1 | TGCGCCAGCAGGCGAGATAGCAATCAGCCCCAGCATTTT | CASRRDSNQPQHF
TRBD2 | TRBJ2-1 | few | TRBV5-1 | TGCGCCAGCAGCTTGGGACTAGCGCCGACGAGCTCCTACAATGAGCAGTTCTTC | CASSLGLAPTSSYNEQFF
- | TRBJ2-5 | once | TRBV28 | TGTGCCAGCAGTTTAGTTCGGCAGGCTCTGACCCAAGAGACCCAGTACTTC | CASSLVRQALTQETQYF
- | TRBJ2-7 | few | TRBV28 | TGTGCCAGCAGTCGCGAACTCGTCTACGAGCAGTACTTC | CASSRELVYEQYF
TRBD1 | TRBJ2-7 | - | TRBV5-5 | TGTGCCAGCAGCTCGGGACAGGGGGGCTACGAGCAGTACTTC | CASSSGQGGYEQYF
- | TRBJ2-7 | - | TRBV7-9 | TGTGCCAGCAGCACCCCGGGGGGCAACGAGCAGTACTTC | CASSTPGGNEQYF
TRBD1 | TRBJ2-3 | - | TRBV28 | TGTGCCAGCAGTCCCGGGACAGGGGCGCAGTATTTT | CASSPGTGAQYF
- | TRBJ2-3 | once | TRBV28 | TGTGCCAGCACCGACCGGGGGACTCTCACAGATACGCAGTATTTT | CASTDRGTLTDTQYF
TRBD1 | TRBJ2-7 | - | TRBV9 | TGTGCCAGCAGCGCCGGGGGACAGGGGTGGAGCGAGCAGTACTTC | CASSAGGQGWSEQYF
TRBD2 | TRBJ2-7 | - | TRBV6-5 | TGTGCCAGCACTTTGACTAGCGGGATTAACGAGCAGTACTTC | CASTLTSGINEQYF